This paragraph covers one T cell receptor (beta chain) sequence. The antigen is unknown. This sample is part of a study of shared clonotypes between healthy human individuals. Study background: The study used three CD4 naive, three CD4 memory, two CD8 naive and one CD8 memory plate per donor.

The CDR3 spans 12 residues. V lost 2 bases, J lost 11 bases, and 10 bases lay in between. The germline CDR1 and CDR2 sequences are MDHEN and SYDVKM. Libraries were prepared by immunoSEQ multiplex PCR; TCRdb keeps only in-frame clonotypes and omits some of them. The repertoire holds about 1.5 million clones, with roughly 96% as singletons. The donors were all Caucasian adults (living in Nashville, Tennessee). General study points: In several donors, approximately 5% of naive CD4 clonotypes appeared in common. Estimated richness values were generally larger in naive subsets than in memory subsets.

Sequenced: naive CD4+ T cells sorted from blood. Subset here: CD45RA+ positively selected. The rearrangement links TRBV28 to TRBJ1-5; tentative D call: TRBD1 (6 bases). This sequence originates from a man between 25 and 39 years old in good health. The CDR3 DNA reads as TGTGCCAGCAGTTTAGTCGGACAGTCCCAGCATTTT. It translates to CASSLVGQSQHF.